This T cell receptor beta chain was profiled in a study of shared clonotypes between healthy human individuals. At the level of the study: Each donor had three CD4 naive, three CD4 memory, two CD8 naive and one CD8 memory plate.

Sequencing was performed with immunoSEQ multiplex PCR; in TCRdb, only in-frame clones are kept and a portion is missing. This sample has millions of clones, with roughly 93% found just once. The receptor was derived from a man aged 18 to 30 in good health. Some clones in this sample may be carry-over from other donors' samples. Material for sequencing was naive CD4+ T cells from PBMCs. The subset denotes: CD45RA+ positively selected.

The CDR3 loop is CASSLARRTVNEKLFF. CDR3 bases: TGTGCCAGCAGCTTAGCCCGACGGACGGTGAATGAAAAACTGTTTTTT. The rearrangement links TRBV7-9 to TRBJ1-4; D remains unclear. CDR3 length equals 16 residues. In germline, CDR1 is SEHNR, CDR2 FQNEAQ (reference sequence). V was pared by 0 bases and J by 5 bases, with 13 bases between.